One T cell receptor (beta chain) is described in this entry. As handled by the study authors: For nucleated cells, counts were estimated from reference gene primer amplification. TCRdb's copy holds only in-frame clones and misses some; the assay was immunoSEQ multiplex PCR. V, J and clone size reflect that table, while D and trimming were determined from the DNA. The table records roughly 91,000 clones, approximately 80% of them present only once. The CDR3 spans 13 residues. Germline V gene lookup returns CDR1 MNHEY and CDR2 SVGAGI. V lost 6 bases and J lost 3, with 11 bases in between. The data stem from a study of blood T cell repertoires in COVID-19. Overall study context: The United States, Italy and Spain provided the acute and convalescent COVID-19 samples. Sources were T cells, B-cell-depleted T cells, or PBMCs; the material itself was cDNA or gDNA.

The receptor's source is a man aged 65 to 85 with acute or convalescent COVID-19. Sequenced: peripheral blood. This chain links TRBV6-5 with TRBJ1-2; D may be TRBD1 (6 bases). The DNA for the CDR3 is TGTGCCAGCAGGGAGGACAGAGACTATGGCTACACCTTC. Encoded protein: CASREDRDYGYTF.